These T cell receptor beta chains were read from a single sample in a study of blood T cell repertoires in COVID-19. The assay was immunoSEQ multiplex PCR, and TCRdb's table has in-frame clones only and misses some. In the table there are 61,000 or so clones, 85% to 90% of which are singletons. The sequencing input was peripheral blood. The source of these receptors is a woman over 75 with active COVID-19. Each CDR3 is given with its conserved first and last residue. A D gene is named only where the DNA matches it firmly. Clone size is stated in some rows and not others, as once, few, many or a class when expanded.

D	size	V	J	DNA	CDR3
TRBD2	.	TRBV5-1	TRBJ2-3	TGCGCCAGCAGCTTGGATCTGGGGGGGAACACAGATACGCAGTATTTT	CASSLDLGGNTDTQYF
TRBD2	.	TRBV27	TRBJ2-7	TGTGCCAGCAGTTCCTTACACCCTGGACTAGCGGGGGGTGGGCAGTACTTC	CASSSLHPGLAGGGQYF
.	.	TRBV7-2	TRBJ2-7	TGTGCCAGCAGCTTAGACGGGAGCTCCTACGAGCAGTACTTC	CASSLDGSSYEQYF
.	.	TRBV5-1	TRBJ2-7	TGCGCCAGCAGCTTGGAGGGGGGGCCTTACTACGAGCAGTACTTC	CASSLEGGPYYEQYF
.	once	TRBV6-6	TRBJ1-4	TGTGCCAGCAGTTACTCCGGGAGGGATGAAAAACTGTTTTTT	CASSYSGRDEKLFF
TRBD2	.	TRBV5-6	TRBJ2-2	TGTGCCAGCAGCGTACTAGCGGGGGGGTATTCCGGGGAGCTGTTTTTT	CASSVLAGGYSGELFF
.	.	TRBV3-1/TRBV3-2	TRBJ1-1	TGTGCCAGCAGCCAAGATTTGAGCACTGAAGCTTTCTTT	CASSQDLSTEAFF
.	.	TRBV6-1	TRBJ2-7	TGTGCCAGCAGTGAAGCGCAGGGTTTTGTACCTACAAATCAGTACTTC	CASSEAQGFVPTNQYF
.	.	TRBV2	TRBJ2-1	TGTGCCAGCAGTCGGAGGGGGGGGGCCTACAATGAGCAGTTCTTC	CASSRRGGAYNEQFF
TRBD1	.	TRBV15	TRBJ2-7	TGTGCCACCAGCAGAAAGGACAGGGGGATAGGGCAGTACTTC	CATSRKDRGIGQYF
.	.	TRBV14	TRBJ1-6	TGTGCCAGCAGCGCCCGACTGAATTCACCCCTCCACTTT	CASSARLNSPLHF
.	.	TRBV7-9	TRBJ2-3	TGTGCCAGCAGCTTAGCGGCGGGGTCCACAGATACGCAGTATTTT	CASSLAAGSTDTQYF
TRBD2	few	TRBV4-2	TRBJ2-7	TGTGCCAGCAGCCGACGACTAGCGGGGGCCTACGAGCAGTACTTC	CASSRRLAGAYEQYF
TRBD1	once	TRBV2	TRBJ2-7	TGTGCCAGCAGTGATCAGGGGGTCTCCTACGAGCAGTACTTC	CASSDQGVSYEQYF
TRBD2	.	TRBV9	TRBJ2-3	TGTGCCAGCAGCGTAGCTACGGGGGGAGATACGCAGTATTTT	CASSVATGGDTQYF
TRBD2	.	TRBV13	TRBJ2-1	TGTGCCAGCAGCTTAAGGGACACGAGCGGGGGGCCTATCCTCGGGCCCTACAATGAGCAGTTCTTC	CASSLRDTSGGPILGPYNEQFF
TRBD2	.	TRBV18	TRBJ2-3	TGTGCCAGCTCACCCTGGACTAGCGGGGGGGCTGGAGATACGCAGTATTTT	CASSPWTSGGAGDTQYF
TRBD2	.	TRBV6-5	TRBJ2-7	TGTGCCAGCAGGCTAGCGGGGGGAACCTACGAGCAGTACTTC	CASRLAGGTYEQYF
TRBD1	.	TRBV7-8	TRBJ2-3	TGTGCCAGCGACCCCCCGTGGATGGCAGGGGGAATAGATACGCAGTATTTT	CASDPPWMAGGIDTQYF
TRBD2	.	TRBV7-9	TRBJ2-3	TGTGCCAGCAGCTCGGGACTAGCGGGGGGTTCAGATACGCAGTATTTT	CASSSGLAGGSDTQYF
.	.	TRBV6-5	TRBJ1-3	TGTGCCAGCAGTTACTACGGGGAATCTGGAAACACCATATATTTT	CASSYYGESGNTIYF
TRBD2	.	TRBV2	TRBJ2-1	TGTGCCAGCACCCTAGCGGTGAGCTCCTACAATGAGCAGTTCTTC	CASTLAVSSYNEQFF
TRBD2	.	TRBV5-8	TRBJ2-5	TGTGCCAGCAGCAGGGGACTAGCGGGGCCACCGCTTTCGTACCAAGAGACCCAGTACTTC	CASSRGLAGPPLSYQETQYF
TRBD1	once	TRBV28	TRBJ1-2	TGTGCCAGCAGTTTCCCCGCCCGCGCCTCGGGACAGGGGTATGGCTACACCTTC	CASSFPARASGQGYGYTF
.	.	TRBV10-3	TRBJ1-3	TGTGCCATCAGTGAGTTCGGCTCTGGAAACACCATATATTTT	CAISEFGSGNTIYF
TRBD2	.	TRBV6-5	TRBJ2-1	TGTGCCAGCAGCCCCAAGGGACTAGCCTACAATGAGCAGTTCTTC	CASSPKGLAYNEQFF
.	.	TRBV7-2	TRBJ1-3	TGTGCCAGCAGCTTAAGTGGGGGGTCAGGAAACACCATATATTTT	CASSLSGGSGNTIYF
TRBD2	.	TRBV7-3	TRBJ2-2	TGTGCCAGCACCTTTCCCCCACCCGGGGTAGCGGGGGGGAACAACACCGGGGAGCTGTTTTTT	CASTFPPPGVAGGNNTGELFF
.	.	TRBV9	TRBJ1-1	TGTGCCAGCAGCCCACGTGGAAGAGGTGAAGCTTTCTTT	CASSPRGRGEAFF
.	.	TRBV4-2	TRBJ1-6	TGTGCCAGCAGCCGGGAGGCACAGTATAATTCACCCCTCCACTTT	CASSREAQYNSPLHF
.	few	TRBV5-4	TRBJ2-7	TGTGCCAGCAGCTCTGGCCGGGAGAGAGGAGCTTACGAGCAGTACTTC	CASSSGRERGAYEQYF
TRBD2	.	TRBV7-7	TRBJ2-2	TGTGCTAGCAGCTTAGTGCTCGGACTAGGAGGTACCGGGGAGCTGTTTTTT	CASSLVLGLGGTGELFF
TRBD2	.	TRBV24-1	TRBJ2-1	TGTGCCTCTCAGCGGGGCTCCTACAATGAGCAGTTCTTC	CASQRGSYNEQFF
TRBD1	.	TRBV4-2	TRBJ2-3	TGTGCCAGCAGCCCACGAGGGGGCCTGGACACAGATACGCAGTATTTT	CASSPRGGLDTDTQYF
TRBD1	.	TRBV11-2	TRBJ1-6	TGTGCCAGCAGCTACTCGACAGGGGGGAATGATTCACCCCTCCACTTT	CASSYSTGGNDSPLHF
.	.	TRBV5-6	TRBJ2-7	TGTGCCAGCAGCTCCTACCGCGGGGCCCCTCCCCTCTACGAGCAGTACTTC	CASSSYRGAPPLYEQYF